Shown below are 7 T cell receptor beta chains from a single sample sequenced in a study of blood T cell repertoires in COVID-19 (dated by TCRdb to the early 2020s). Libraries were prepared through the immunoSEQ multiplex PCR assay. TCRdb re-hosts the immuneACCESS table, in-frame sequences only. Its copies lack some clones; in the studies checked, an unresolved V gene accounts for under half of them, and the cause for the rest is not known. The sample table lists about 280,000 clones, 83% of them with a count of one. The ten biggest clones cover 8% to 10% of the sample. Sequenced: peripheral blood. Every receptor here comes from a woman between 50 and 59 years old who had recovered from COVID-19.

The CDR3 DNA reads as TGTGCCACCAGCAGAGATCCCCCCGGGGTCGGCGGGAGTTACGAGCAGTACTTC. This translates into CATSRDPPGVGGSYEQYF. The chain is built from TRBV15 and TRBJ2-7; 7 positions agree with TRBD2. V lost 0 bases, J lost 4 bases, and 15 bases stayed unmatched. This CDR3 region has 18 residues. CDR1 is LNHNV, CDR2 YYDKDF, per germline (reference sequence).

The chain links TRBV7-2 to TRBJ1-4; D not certain. The CDR3 contains 14 residues. Germline CDR1 and CDR2: SGHTA and FQGNSA. The germline V and J ends were trimmed by 6 bases and 7 bases, with 15 bases remaining between them. In nucleotides, the CDR3 is TGTGCCAGCAGGGACCGCGGCCGGGGTGAAAAACTGTTTTTT. Translation: CASRDRGRGEKLFF. Full variable domain (missing parts from reference TRBV7-2 and TRBJ1-4): GAGVSQSPSNKVTEKGKDVELRCDPISGHTALYWYRQSLGQGLEFLIYFQGNSAPDKSGLPSDRFSAERTGGSVSTLTIQRTQQEDSAVYLCASRDRGRGEKLFFGSGTQLSVL.

CDR3 bases: TGTGCCACCAGCAGTATTGGAAACACCATATATTTT. Translating gives CATSSIGNTIYF. This chain uses TRBV15 with TRBJ1-3; D unclear. The CDR3 runs 12 residues. Trimming removed 3 bases from V and 3 bases from J, with 3 bases in between. Germline values: CDR1 LNHNV, CDR2 YYDKDF (reference sequence).

The V call is TRBV7-2, the J call TRBJ2-5; D gene uncertain. The germline gives CDR1 SGHTA, CDR2 FQGNSA. The CDR3 spans 13 residues. Trimming cost V 2 bases and J 10 bases, with 14 bases left between them. In DNA form, the CDR3 reads TGTGCCAGCAGCTTAACAAGGCAGGTGGACCAGTACTTC. This encodes CASSLTRQVDQYF.

The V and J genes are TRBV3-1 (or the pseudogene TRBV3-2) and TRBJ1-5; 7 nucleotides line up with TRBD1. The CDR3 is 15 amino acids. V lost 1 base and J lost 5; bases outside the gene matches: 5. Germline V gene lookup returns CDR1 LGHDT and CDR2 YNNKEL (reference sequence). CDR3 DNA: TGTGCCAGCAGCCAAGCTACAGGGGAGGATCAGCCCCAGCATTTT. Translating it yields CASSQATGEDQPQHF.

V gene TRBV24-1 combines with J gene TRBJ1-2; TRBD1 might be the D (6 bases). Germline CDR1 KGHDR, CDR2 SFDVKD. The V gene lost 9 bases and the J gene lost 4 bases, with 11 bases spanning the gap. This CDR3 is 12 amino acids long. CDR3: CATGQISYGYTF. CDR3 nucleotides: TGTGCCACCGGACAGATTTCCTATGGCTACACCTTC.

Concerning this clone: Other nucleotide sequences from this sample produce the same CDR3. V usage is TRBV4-3 and J usage is TRBJ2-1; D remains ambiguous. The length of the CDR3 is 15 residues. Trimming pared 0 bases from V and 0 bases from J, leaving 6 bases between. The germline V gene encodes CDR1 LGHNA and CDR2 YSLEER. The CDR3 nucleotides read TGCGCCAGCAGCCAAGACCGTAGCTCCTACAATGAGCAGTTCTTC. Its protein product is CASSQDRSSYNEQFF.